One sample yielded the 11 T cell receptor beta chains listed below, sequenced in a study of blood T cell repertoires in COVID-19. This table comes from immunoSEQ multiplex PCR, and its TCRdb copy is limited to in-frame clones, with some not included. The table lists over 250,000 clones, roughly 91% of them singletons. Sample: peripheral blood. These receptors were taken from a woman in her thirties or forties who had recovered from COVID-19.

The chain recombines TRBV24-1 with TRBJ1-2; D might be TRBD1 (6 bases). CDR3 length: 13 amino acids. Germline CDR1 is KGHDR and CDR2 is SFDVKD. Trimming removed 7 bases from V and 4 bases from J, with 12 bases in between. In DNA form, the CDR3 reads TGTGCCACCAGCATACAGGGATTCTATGGCTACACCTTC. This encodes CATSIQGFYGYTF.

This rearrangement joins TRBV19 to TRBJ1-5, with a tentative D call TRBD1 (5 bases). CDR1 LNHDA and CDR2 SQIVND come from the germline V gene (reference sequence). V was shortened by 1 base and J by 9 bases, with 13 bases between the two germline ends. The CDR3 extends over 14 amino acids. CDR3 nucleotides: TGTGCCAGTAGTATAGTGGGAGGGACCAGGCCCCAGCATTTT. Translating gives CASSIVGGTRPQHF.

The chain links TRBV6-5 to TRBJ1-1; D may be TRBD1 (6 bases). CDR1 and CDR2 (germline): MNHEY, SVGAGI. The ends were cut back, 7 bases at V and 8 bases at J, with 14 bases in the middle. This CDR3 is 12 amino acids long. The CDR3 DNA is TGTGCCAGCACCCCGGGGGGCAGAGAAGCTTTCTTT. Amino acids: CASTPGGREAFF.

V is TRBV27 and J is TRBJ2-7; 9 nucleotides line up with TRBD2. V shed 6 bases, J shed 3 bases, and the junction held 6 bases outside the gene matches. The CDR3 loop spans 14 amino acids. Germline loops: CDR1 MNHEY, CDR2 SMNVEV (reference sequence). For the CDR3, the DNA is TGTGCCAGCAGGGCGGGGGGGCCGCTCTACGAGCAGTACTTC. It specifies CASRAGGPLYEQYF.

This clone came up once. The V call is TRBV6-6, the J call TRBJ2-7, with 13 nucleotides matching TRBD2. The CDR3 is made up of 17 amino acids. Germline lookup yields CDR1 MNHNY and CDR2 SVGAGI (reference sequence). V dropped 5 bases and J dropped 3; count of bases not matched to a gene: 10. This CDR3 reads CASSPPPGLAGRYEQYF. In nucleotides, the CDR3 is TGTGCCAGCAGTCCCCCCCCGGGACTAGCGGGACGCTACGAGCAGTACTTC.

This clone appeared a single time. The chain carries TRBV27 and TRBJ2-7, with 9 nucleotides matching TRBD2. This CDR3 has 15 residues. V shed 3 bases, J shed 6 bases, and the junction held 9 bases outside the gene matches. CDR1 and CDR2 from the germline V gene are MNHEY and SMNVEV (reference sequence). The DNA for the CDR3 is TGTGCCAGCAGTTTCCTCAGCGGGAGGACAGGCGAGCAGTACTTC. Protein product: CASSFLSGRTGEQYF.

This chain connects TRBV9 to TRBJ2-2; TRBD2 agrees at 7 bases. Trimming at V came to 4 bases and at J to 2 bases, leaving 11 bases not matched to a gene. CDR1 and CDR2 from the germline V gene are SGDLS and YYNGEE. The CDR3 has 17 amino acids. As DNA, the CDR3 is TGTGCCAGCAGCCCCCGCCCGGGGGGACGCAACACCGGGGAGCTGTTTTTT. This translates into CASSPRPGGRNTGELFF.

The chain combines TRBV16 with TRBJ1-6, with D uncertain. The germline CDR1 and CDR2 sequences are KGHSY and FQNENV. V was shortened by 1 base and J by 9 bases, with 13 bases between the two germline ends. This CDR3 region has 15 residues. For the CDR3, the DNA is TGTGCCAGCAGCCAATGGTCCCGGTCGGGTTCACCCCTCCACTTT. This gives the protein CASSQWSRSGSPLHF. The whole variable domain, remainder taken from reference TRBV16 and TRBJ1-6, is GEEVAQTPKHLVRGEGQKAKLYCAPIKGHSYVFWYQQVLKNEFKFLISFQNENVFDETGMPKERFSAKCLPNSPCSLEIQATKLEDSAVYFCASSQWSRSGSPLHFGNGTRLTVT.

The chain carries TRBV15 and TRBJ2-4; possible D gene TRBD1, 6 bases. Trimming shortened V by 7 bases and J by 1 base, and 8 bases separated the two germline ends. The germline gives CDR1 LNHNV, CDR2 YYDKDF (reference sequence). This CDR3 contains 13 residues. The CDR3 coding sequence is TGTGCCACCACAGGGGTGGCCAAAAACATTCAGTACTTC. Its protein product is CATTGVAKNIQYF.

CDR3 bases: TGTGCCAGCAGTTTAATGAGGAACACTGAAGCTTTCTTT. Its protein product is CASSLMRNTEAFF. This chain joins TRBV27 and TRBJ1-1, with D uncertain. Germline CDR1 is MNHEY and CDR2 is SMNVEV (reference sequence). V was cut by 2 bases and J by 1 base, with 5 bases left in between. The CDR3 runs to 13 residues.

V usage is TRBV19 and J usage is TRBJ1-3; 9 bases line up with TRBD1. Germline V lookup: CDR1 LNHDA, CDR2 SQIVND (reference sequence). The CDR3 extends over 15 amino acids. The V and J ends lost 7 bases and 2 bases, in that order; junction bases with no gene match: 6. CDR3 amino acids: CASKTGTGTGNTIYF. CDR3 DNA sequence: TGTGCCAGTAAAACCGGGACAGGGACTGGAAACACCATATATTTT.